Given below is one TCR beta chain in context. The data were taken from a study of T cell responses to AZD1222 COVID-19 vaccine. The method was immunoSEQ multiplex PCR; TCRdb's version includes in-frame clones alone and lacks a portion of them. The table has fewer than 150,000 clones, roughly 92% seen once. The CDR3 sequence is 16 residues long. Germline V gives CDR1 KGHDR, CDR2 SFDVKD. V was trimmed by 3 bases and J by 0 bases, leaving 11 bases between them. The specimen was peripheral blood, collected 28 days after the second AZD1222 dose. This sequence originates from an adult who received the AZD1222 COVID-19 vaccine. The V call is TRBV24-1, the J call TRBJ1-5, with D unresolved. CDR3 DNA sequence: TGTGCCACCAGTGATCCACGGGTGGGTAGCAATCAGCCCCAGCATTTT. This gives the protein CATSDPRVGSNQPQHF.